A single sample gave rise to the 2 T cell receptor beta chains below, sequenced in a study of cytomegalovirus exposure and HLA in healthy donors. PCR primers comprised 60 Vbeta and 13 Jbeta primers. The method was immunoSEQ multiplex PCR; TCRdb's version includes in-frame clones alone and lacks a portion of them. The sample lists around 150,000 clones, 68% occurring once. Sequencing was carried out using PBMCs. The source of these receptors is a man aged 25 to 45 in good health and CMV-seropositive.

CDR3 residues: CASSPSGRPNYGYTF. CDR3 bases: TGTGCCAGCTCACCATCGGGGAGACCCAACTATGGCTACACCTTC. The J gene is TRBJ1-2, the V gene TRBV18; D not resolved. Germline V gives CDR1 KGHSH, CDR2 LQKENI. The V end lost 2 bases, the J end lost 2 bases, and 12 bases lay between the germline ends. The CDR3 is 15 residues long.

Turning to this clone: The junction shows a germline mismatch at one end, possibly a read error. The chain uses TRBV7-9 and TRBJ1-1, with TRBD1 matching over 8 bases. Germline-derived CDR1 and CDR2 are SEHNR and FQNEAQ (reference sequence). The CDR3 totals 14 residues. CDR3 bases: TGTTCCAGCGGGCCGCAGGGGGCAGGGACTGAAGCTTTCTTT. The encoded protein is CSSGPQGAGTEAFF.